These 18 T cell receptor beta chains originate from one sample sequenced in a study of OX40 agonist ivuxolimab in advanced cancers. The table came from immunoSEQ multiplex PCR; TCRdb's copy has only in-frame clones and leaves some out. This sample yields around 60,000 clones, of which about 90% are seen a single time; around 1.7% belongs to the top ten. This specimen consisted of CD4+ or CD8+ T cells sorted from blood, obtained in a trial of the OX40 agonist ivuxolimab. These TCRs come from an adult with an advanced solid tumor such as melanoma, head and neck, liver or kidney cancer.

The genes are TRBV5-6 and TRBJ2-7, with 7 bases matching TRBD1. The length of the CDR3 is 14 residues. In germline, CDR1 is SGHDT, CDR2 YYEEEE. V was pared by 2 bases and J by 2 bases, with 4 bases of the junction left unmatched. Here the CDR3 reads CASSFVDRTYEQYF. The CDR3 DNA reads TGTGCCAGCAGCTTCGTGGACAGGACCTACGAGCAGTACTTC. Looking up the rest from reference TRBV5-6 and TRBJ2-7 gives the full variable domain: DAGVTQSPTHLIKTRGQQVTLRCSPKSGHDTVSWYQQALGQGPQFIFQYYEEEERQRGNFPDRFSGHQFPNYSSELNVNALLLGDSALYLCASSFVDRTYEQYFGPGTRLTVT.

This clone was counted once. The J gene is TRBJ1-2, the V gene TRBV7-2; D uncertain. The CDR3 has 14 amino acids. The V end was cut by 4 bases, the J end by 4 bases, with 13 bases between. CDR1 and CDR2 from the germline V gene are SGHTA and FQGNSA. The CDR3 region has the DNA TGTGCCAGCAGCTCTTACCAAGCCCCCTATGGCTACACCTTC. Protein: CASSSYQAPYGYTF.

The genes are TRBV2 and TRBJ1-2; D gene unclear. V dropped 9 bases and J dropped 7 bases, with 24 bases sitting between them. Germline CDR1 SNHLY, CDR2 FYNNEI. The CDR3 totals 15 residues. Here the CDR3 DNA reads TGTGCCAGTCTCCCGGGCAGGACCGATTATAGTGGCTACACCTTC. Its translation is CASLPGRTDYSGYTF.

The rearrangement links TRBV7-9 to TRBJ1-1; D is unresolved. Trimming removed 1 base at V and 3 bases at J, with 6 bases between. Germline CDR1 is SEHNR and CDR2 is FQNEAQ (reference sequence). This CDR3 has 13 residues. The CDR3 DNA is TGTGCCAGCAGCTTAGAGGGCGACACTGAAGCTTTCTTT. This sequence encodes CASSLEGDTEAFF.

The chain combines TRBV5-1 with TRBJ2-3; D is perhaps TRBD2 (6 bases). Trimming took 2 bases from V and 0 from J, leaving 7 bases between them. From germline, CDR1 is SGHRS and CDR2 YFSETQ. The CDR3 spans 14 residues. CDR3 loop: CASSFGRSTDTQYF. The CDR3 nucleotides read TGCGCCAGCAGCTTCGGGAGAAGCACAGATACGCAGTATTTT.

V usage is TRBV6-1 and J usage is TRBJ2-3, with D possibly TRBD1 on 6 matching bases. This CDR3 region has 14 residues. In germline, CDR1 is MNHNS, CDR2 SASEGT. Trimming pared 8 bases from V and 4 bases from J, leaving 16 bases between. CDR3 in DNA: TGTGCCAGCCGCCCCCCGGGACAACCAGATACGCAGTATTTT. This gives the protein CASRPPGQPDTQYF.

The rearrangement links TRBV2 to TRBJ2-7; the D gene is possibly TRBD1 (5 bases). The CDR3 has 13 residues. The germline CDR1 and CDR2 sequences are SNHLY and FYNNEI. V was cut by 4 bases and J by 7 bases, with 14 bases left in between. This CDR3 reads CASSVLPGNEQYF. The CDR3 bases are TGTGCCAGCAGTGTTCTCCCAGGGAATGAGCAGTACTTC. The complete variable domain, with remaining parts taken from reference TRBV2 and TRBJ2-7, reads EPEVTQTPSHQVTQMGQEVILRCVPISNHLYFYWYRQILGQKVEFLVSFYNNEISEKSEIFDDQFSVERPDGSNFTLKIRSTKLEDSAMYFCASSVLPGNEQYFGPGTRLTVT.

This clone was recorded a few times. V usage is TRBV5-6 and J usage is TRBJ1-2; D is undetermined. The germline V gene has CDR1 SGHDT and CDR2 YYEEEE. Trimming left V 6 bases short and J 8 bases short, with 14 bases between. The CDR3 runs to 12 residues. This chain's CDR3 is CASTVERVGYTF. The CDR3 nucleotides read TGTGCCAGCACCGTAGAGAGGGTCGGCTACACCTTC. Together with reference TRBV5-6 and TRBJ1-2, the CDR3 gives the full variable domain: DAGVTQSPTHLIKTRGQQVTLRCSPKSGHDTVSWYQQALGQGPQFIFQYYEEEERQRGNFPDRFSGHQFPNYSSELNVNALLLGDSALYLCASTVERVGYTFGSGTRLTVV.

The table lists this clone with a count of one. This chain joins TRBV5-1 and TRBJ2-1, with 8 bases aligning to TRBD2. The CDR3 covers 14 residues. Germline-derived CDR1 and CDR2 are SGHRS and YFSETQ. Germline trimming cut 0 bases from V and 8 bases from J; bases unmatched to any gene: 4. The CDR3 protein is CASSLVGLVDEQFF. DNA of the CDR3: TGCGCCAGCAGCTTGGTGGGACTAGTGGATGAGCAGTTCTTC. Together with reference TRBV5-1 and TRBJ2-1, the CDR3 gives the full variable domain: KAGVTQTPRYLIKTRGQQVTLSCSPISGHRSVSWYQQTPGQGLQFLFEYFSETQRNKGNFPGRFSGRQFSNSRSEMNVSTLELGDSALYLCASSLVGLVDEQFFGPGTRLTVL.

The rearrangement joins TRBV28 to TRBJ1-1, with 7 bases matching TRBD1. This CDR3 contains 15 residues. Germline V gene data show CDR1 as MDHEN and CDR2 as SYDVKM. The V and J ends lost 6 bases and 1 base, in that order; junction bases with no gene match: 8. The CDR3 region is CASSSPGTENTEAFF. The DNA of the CDR3 is TGTGCCAGCAGCTCACCCGGGACAGAGAACACTGAAGCTTTCTTT.

This sequence joins TRBV27 and TRBJ2-5, with 7 bases that match TRBD1. Germline V gene sequence: CDR1 MNHEY, CDR2 SMNVEV (reference sequence). The CDR3 sequence is 15 residues long. After removal of 3 bases from V and 5 bases from J, the junction contained 9 bases not matched to a gene. The CDR3 DNA reads as TGTGCCAGCAGTTTCGAGGGGGCGGAGAGGGAGACCCAGTACTTC. Translation gives CASSFEGAERETQYF.

The chain recombines TRBV29-1 with TRBJ2-3; the match to TRBD1 covers 8 bases. The CDR3 covers 12 residues. Trimming at V came to 4 bases and at J to 6 bases, leaving 3 bases not matched to a gene. Germline lookup yields CDR1 SQVTM and CDR2 ANQGSEA. The CDR3 here is CSVGTGSDTQYF. CDR3 in DNA: TGCAGCGTTGGGACAGGGTCCGATACGCAGTATTTT.

The gene calls are TRBV2 and TRBJ2-7, with 8 bases aligning to TRBD1. CDR3 length: 13 amino acids. Germline V lookup: CDR1 SNHLY, CDR2 FYNNEI. The CDR3 protein is CAITGTGSYEQYF. CDR3 sequence (DNA): TGTGCTATTACCGGGACAGGCTCCTACGAGCAGTACTTC.

The chain couples TRBV7-8 to TRBJ1-1; no clear D gene. There are 13 residues in the CDR3. Germline CDR1 is SGHVS and CDR2 is FQNEAQ. V gave up 5 bases and J gave up 10 bases, with 17 bases separating them. The CDR3 is CASSTRTGSRAFF. Here the CDR3 DNA reads TGTGCCAGCAGCACCCGAACCGGGAGCAGAGCTTTCTTT.

This clone was observed a single time. The chain uses TRBV5-8 and TRBJ2-6; no clear D. The CDR3 extends over 15 amino acids. The V end was cut by 3 bases, the J end by 0 bases, with 7 bases between. The germline gives CDR1 SGHTS, CDR2 YDEGEE. As DNA, the CDR3 is TGTGCCAGCAGCTGGGCTGGCTCTGGGGCCAACGTCCTGACTTTC. Amino acids: CASSWAGSGANVLTF.

The table lists this clone with a count of one. The V call is TRBV27, the J call TRBJ2-2; weak D call: TRBD2 (6 bases). The CDR3 consists of 14 residues. V lost 4 bases and J lost 1, with 7 bases in between. Germline V lookup: CDR1 MNHEY, CDR2 SMNVEV (reference sequence). CDR3 nucleotide sequence: TGTGCCAGCAGTTCCGGGGGGAACACCGGGGAGCTGTTTTTT. It translates to CASSSGGNTGELFF.

The CDR3 sequence is CASSLRDRGGSQYF. In DNA, the CDR3 is TGTGCCAGCAGCTTACGGGACAGGGGAGGATCGCAGTACTTC. J is TRBJ2-7 and V is TRBV11-2, with 10 bases aligning to TRBD1. Germline assignment: CDR1 SGHAT and CDR2 FQNNGV. CDR3 length: 14 residues. The ends lost 2 bases at V and 9 bases at J; junction bases unmatched: 7.

The chain carries TRBV7-9 and TRBJ2-5; 9 bases map to TRBD2. In germline, CDR1 is SEHNR, CDR2 FQNEAQ (reference sequence). The CDR3 loop spans 14 amino acids. Unmatched junction bases numbered 1, after V lost 0 bases and J lost 5 bases. DNA of the CDR3: TGTGCCAGCAGCTTAGCCCTAGCGGGGGAGACCCAGTACTTC. It translates to CASSLALAGETQYF.